Sequencing of this T cell receptor beta chain was carried out in a study of vaccination effects on CD4 cells after COVID-19 (dated by TCRdb to about 2022). Study-wide context: Each participant received two doses of an mRNA SARS-CoV-2 vaccine, either BNT162b2 or mRNA-1273. In the study, cultures from other donors were sequenced using the Oncomine TCR Beta short-read assay on an Illumina iSeq 100. The study compared SARS-CoV-2 spike-specific CD4+ TCR repertoires before and after mRNA vaccination in COVID-19 convalescent patients and infection-naive vaccine recipients. The full study included 9 to 10 COVID-19 convalescent patients and several SARS-CoV-2-naive healthy vaccine recipients. Pre-vaccine samples from two convalescent patients were drawn 16 days and one week before the first dose, 142 and 148 days after COVID-19 diagnosis. Overall study outcomes, separate from this receptor: In convalescent patients, the post-vaccine spike-reactive repertoire consisted mainly of new vaccine-induced clones, largely distinct from infection-induced clones. Limitations of the study were the small number of convalescent patients and the absence of early post-infection timepoints. Both infection-induced and vaccine-induced clones contracted markedly at late post-vaccination timepoints, which is consistent with waning T cell responses.

Measured from the cysteine to the phenylalanine, the CDR3 is 17 residues long. Only the CDR3 DNA stays, 51 bases, in frame from base 1. CDR1 and CDR2 (MGHRA, YSYEKL) derive from the germline V gene. Trimming takes 3 bases off V and 0 bases off J; junction bases not matched to a gene: 9. Library preparation used the immunoSEQ multiplex PCR assay. DNA from the cultured and isolated CD4+ T cells underwent TCR beta CDR3 sequencing. For the original study's pipeline: The analysis removed non-productive TCR sequences, trimmed reads to the CDR3 region, and retained only CDR3s that were 7 or more amino acids long. Antigen-specific clonotypes were identified with the MANAFEST web app by comparing expansion in peptide wells against reference cultures. For clones to be considered positive, expansion at FDR<0.05 versus reference and all other wells, an odds ratio above 5, and a frequency above 0.1% in two replicate wells were required. A clonotype was defined as cross-reactive if the clonotype was significantly expanded both in SARS-CoV-2 spike wells and in at least one common cold coronavirus spike condition. CDR3 similarity was assessed by Levenshtein distance with the stringdist R package, and unrooted trees were built with ape in R 3.6.1. Entries here come from immuneACCESS through TCRdb and include only in-frame sequences with V and J called. Some clones fail to appear in such tables; in the studies checked, an unresolved V gene covers under half of the shortfall, and the cause of the remainder is unknown. Clonal size and the V and J genes are those of that table, whereas D and trimming came from the DNA. In all, the sample holds fewer than 90,000 clones, and 65% to 75% of those were seen once. The top ten clonotypes cover 5% of the sample.

In the ViraFEST assay, PBMC were stimulated with viral peptide pools, and TCR sequencing was then used to find antigen-specific CD4+ T cell clonotypes based on their expansion. After around ten days of culture, CD4+ T cells were isolated with the EasySep CD4+ T cell isolation kit. PCR-confirmed SARS-CoV-2 infection had occurred in convalescent patients between March and December 2020, before the Alpha, Beta and Delta variants emerged in the United States. Each well held under 2.5 million PBMC cultured in IMDM containing approximately 5.2% human AB serum, around 9.3 IU/ml IL-2 and gentamicin, along with roughly 10 ug/ml peptides. For the negative control culture condition, an HIV-1 Nef peptide pool was used. On days 3 and 7, half of the culture medium was replaced with fresh IL-2-containing medium. Unless noted otherwise, every peptide stimulation condition was grown in triplicate wells. PBMC were separated from whole blood using Ficoll-Paque Plus gradient centrifugation and were then either cryopreserved at -140C or used fresh. Genomic DNA was extracted from cultured CD4+ T cells with the QIAamp micro DNA kit.

With regard to this clone: There is no known antigen for this receptor. No base quality values were provided; no much bigger clone lies one nucleotide off.

Sample: CD4+ T cells from PBMCs cultured with HIV peptides, taken before COVID-19 vaccination. The intended sense of this specimen's cell subset or site label: HIV-1 Nef peptide pool negative control/reference culture. This TCR was recovered from a human donor who had a prior SARS-CoV-2 infection. The rearrangement combines TRBV4-1 with TRBJ1-1, with 8 bases matching TRBD1. This receptor carries the CDR3 CASSHPGQARMNTEAFF. Here is the DNA: TGCGCCAGCAGCCACCCGGGACAGGCCCGGATGAACACTGAAGCTTTCTTT.